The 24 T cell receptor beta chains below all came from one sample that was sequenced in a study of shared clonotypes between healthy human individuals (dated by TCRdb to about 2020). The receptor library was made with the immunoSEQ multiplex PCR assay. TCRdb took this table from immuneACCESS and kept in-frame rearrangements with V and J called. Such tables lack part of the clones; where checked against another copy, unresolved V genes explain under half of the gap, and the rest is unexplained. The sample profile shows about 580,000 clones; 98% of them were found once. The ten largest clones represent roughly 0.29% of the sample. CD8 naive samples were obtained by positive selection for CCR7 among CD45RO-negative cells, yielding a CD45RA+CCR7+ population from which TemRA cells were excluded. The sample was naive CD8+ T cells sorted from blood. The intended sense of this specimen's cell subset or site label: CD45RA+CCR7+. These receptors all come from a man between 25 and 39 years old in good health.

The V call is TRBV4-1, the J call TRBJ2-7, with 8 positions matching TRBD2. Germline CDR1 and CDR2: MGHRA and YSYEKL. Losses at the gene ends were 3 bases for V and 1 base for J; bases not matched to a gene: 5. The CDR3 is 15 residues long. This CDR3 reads CASSQVIAGSYEQYF. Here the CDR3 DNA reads TGCGCCAGCAGCCAGGTAATAGCGGGGTCCTACGAGCAGTACTTC.

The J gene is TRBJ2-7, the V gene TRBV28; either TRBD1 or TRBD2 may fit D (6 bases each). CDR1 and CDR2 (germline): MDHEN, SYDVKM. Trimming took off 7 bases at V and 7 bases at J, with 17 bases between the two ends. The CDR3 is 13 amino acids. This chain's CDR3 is CASTRGLKEEQYF. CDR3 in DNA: TGTGCCAGCACCCGGGGGCTAAAAGAAGAGCAGTACTTC. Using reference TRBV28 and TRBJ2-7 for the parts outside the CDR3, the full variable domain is DVKVTQSSRYLVKRTGEKVFLECVQDMDHENMFWYRQDPGLGLRLIYFSYDVKMKEKGDIPEGYSVSREKKERFSLILESASTNQTSMYLCASTRGLKEEQYFGPGTRLTVT.

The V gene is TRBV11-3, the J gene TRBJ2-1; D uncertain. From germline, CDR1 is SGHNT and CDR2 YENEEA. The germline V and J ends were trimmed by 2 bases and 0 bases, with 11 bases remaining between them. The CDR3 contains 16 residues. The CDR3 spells CASSLTGQSSYNEQFF. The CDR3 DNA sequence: TGTGCCAGCAGCTTAACGGGCCAAAGCTCCTACAATGAGCAGTTCTTC. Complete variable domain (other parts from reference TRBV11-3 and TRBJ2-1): EAGVVQSPRYKIIEKKQPVAFWCNPISGHNTLYWYLQNLGQGPELLIRYENEEAVDDSQLPKDRFSAERLKGVDSTLKIQPAELGDSAVYLCASSLTGQSSYNEQFFGPGTRLTVL.

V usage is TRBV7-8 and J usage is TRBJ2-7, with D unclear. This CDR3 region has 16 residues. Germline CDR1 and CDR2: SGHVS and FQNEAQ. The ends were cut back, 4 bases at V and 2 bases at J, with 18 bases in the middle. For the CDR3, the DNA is TGTGCCAGCAGCTCGCCGGGCGGCCTCTCGGCCTACGAGCAGTACTTC. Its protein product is CASSSPGGLSAYEQYF.

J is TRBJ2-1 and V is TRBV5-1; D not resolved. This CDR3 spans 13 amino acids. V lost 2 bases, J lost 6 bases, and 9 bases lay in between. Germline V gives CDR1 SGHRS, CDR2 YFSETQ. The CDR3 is CASSFGPSNEQFF. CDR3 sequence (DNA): TGCGCCAGCAGCTTCGGCCCAAGCAATGAGCAGTTCTTC.

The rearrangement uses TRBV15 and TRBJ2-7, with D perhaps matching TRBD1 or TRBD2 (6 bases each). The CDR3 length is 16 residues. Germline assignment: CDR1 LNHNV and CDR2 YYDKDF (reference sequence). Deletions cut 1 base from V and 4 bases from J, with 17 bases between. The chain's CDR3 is CATSRARPTGRYEQYF. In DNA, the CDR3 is TGTGCCACCAGCAGAGCTAGGCCAACAGGGAGGTACGAGCAGTACTTC. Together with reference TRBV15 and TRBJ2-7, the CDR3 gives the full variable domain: DAMVIQNPRYQVTQFGKPVTLSCSQTLNHNVMYWYQQKSSQAPKLLFHYYDKDFNNEADTPDNFQSRRPNTSFCFLDIRSPGLGDTAMYLCATSRARPTGRYEQYFGPGTRLTVT.

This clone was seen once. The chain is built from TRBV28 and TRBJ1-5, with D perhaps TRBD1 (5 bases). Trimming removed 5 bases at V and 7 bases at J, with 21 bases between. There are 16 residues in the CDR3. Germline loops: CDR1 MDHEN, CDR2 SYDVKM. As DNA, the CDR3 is TGTGCCAGCAGTACCCCAGGGTGGAGGCCAGACCAGCCCCAGCATTTT. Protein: CASSTPGWRPDQPQHF.

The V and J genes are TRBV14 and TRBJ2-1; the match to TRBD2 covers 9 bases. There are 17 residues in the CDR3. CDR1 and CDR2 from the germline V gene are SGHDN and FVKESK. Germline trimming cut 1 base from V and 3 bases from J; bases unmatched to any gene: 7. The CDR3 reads CASSQVVSGSFYNEQFF. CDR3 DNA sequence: TGTGCCAGCAGCCAAGTTGTTAGCGGGAGCTTCTACAATGAGCAGTTCTTC.

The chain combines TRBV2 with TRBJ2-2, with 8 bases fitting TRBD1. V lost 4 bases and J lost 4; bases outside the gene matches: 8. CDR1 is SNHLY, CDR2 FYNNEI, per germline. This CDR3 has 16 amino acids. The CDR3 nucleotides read TGTGCCAGCAGTGCTCAGGTGACAGGGGTCACCGGGGAGCTGTTTTTT. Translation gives CASSAQVTGVTGELFF. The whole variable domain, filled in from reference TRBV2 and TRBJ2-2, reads EPEVTQTPSHQVTQMGQEVILRCVPISNHLYFYWYRQILGQKVEFLVSFYNNEISEKSEIFDDQFSVERPDGSNFTLKIRSTKLEDSAMYFCASSAQVTGVTGELFFGEGSRLTVL.

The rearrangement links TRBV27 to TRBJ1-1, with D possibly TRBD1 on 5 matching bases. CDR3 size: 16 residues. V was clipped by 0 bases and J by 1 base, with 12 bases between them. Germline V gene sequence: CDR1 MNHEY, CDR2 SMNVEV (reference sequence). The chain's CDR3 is CASSLSWGYGNTEAFF. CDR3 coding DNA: TGTGCCAGCAGTTTATCATGGGGGTATGGGAACACTGAAGCTTTCTTT.

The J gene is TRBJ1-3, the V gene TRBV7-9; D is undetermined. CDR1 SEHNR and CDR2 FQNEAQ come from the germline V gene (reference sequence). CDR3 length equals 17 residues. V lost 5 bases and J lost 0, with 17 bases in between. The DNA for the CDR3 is TGTGCCAGCAGCGCAAATGTGGGGTTCCGCTCTGGAAACACCATATATTTT. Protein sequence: CASSANVGFRSGNTIYF. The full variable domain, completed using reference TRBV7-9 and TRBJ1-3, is DTGVSQNPRHKITKRGQNVTFRCDPISEHNRLYWYRQTLGQGPEFLTYFQNEAQLEKSRLLSDRFSAERPKGSFSTLEIQRTEQGDSAMYLCASSANVGFRSGNTIYFGEGSWLTVV.

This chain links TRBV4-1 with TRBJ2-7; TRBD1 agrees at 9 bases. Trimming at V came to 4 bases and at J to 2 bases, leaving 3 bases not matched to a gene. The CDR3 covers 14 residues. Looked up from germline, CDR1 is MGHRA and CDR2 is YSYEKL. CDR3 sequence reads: CASSLRTGAYEQYF. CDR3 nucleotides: TGCGCCAGCAGCCTCCGGACAGGGGCCTACGAGCAGTACTTC.

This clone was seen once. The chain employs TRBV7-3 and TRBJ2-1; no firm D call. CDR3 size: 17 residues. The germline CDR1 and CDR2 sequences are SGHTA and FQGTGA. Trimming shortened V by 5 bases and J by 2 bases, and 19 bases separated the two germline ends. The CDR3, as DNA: TGTGCCAGCAGCCCTAACCCGTGGGAAGGAACCTACAATGAGCAGTTCTTC. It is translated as CASSPNPWEGTYNEQFF.

Here the CDR3 DNA reads TGTGCCAGCAGCTTAGAGGCAGGGAGGGGTCAGCCCCAGCATTTT. This gives the protein CASSLEAGRGQPQHF. The rearrangement joins TRBV7-9 to TRBJ1-5; TRBD1 might be the D (5 bases). The CDR3 contains 15 residues. Trimming removed 1 base at V and 6 bases at J, with 13 bases between. Germline V lookup: CDR1 SEHNR, CDR2 FQNEAQ (reference sequence).

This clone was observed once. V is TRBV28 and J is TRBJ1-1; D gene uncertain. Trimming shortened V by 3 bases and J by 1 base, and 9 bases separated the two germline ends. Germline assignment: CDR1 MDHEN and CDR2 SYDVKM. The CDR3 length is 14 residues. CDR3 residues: CASSFPGRNTEAFF. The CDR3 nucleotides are TGTGCCAGCAGTTTCCCGGGGAGGAACACTGAAGCTTTCTTT.

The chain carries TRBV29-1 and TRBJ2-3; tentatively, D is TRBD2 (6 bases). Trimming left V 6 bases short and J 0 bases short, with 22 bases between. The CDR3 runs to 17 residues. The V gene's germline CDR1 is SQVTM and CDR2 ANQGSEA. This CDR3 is CSVGRRDLVSSTDTQYF. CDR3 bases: TGCAGCGTCGGCAGGAGGGACCTAGTCTCTAGCACAGATACGCAGTATTTT.

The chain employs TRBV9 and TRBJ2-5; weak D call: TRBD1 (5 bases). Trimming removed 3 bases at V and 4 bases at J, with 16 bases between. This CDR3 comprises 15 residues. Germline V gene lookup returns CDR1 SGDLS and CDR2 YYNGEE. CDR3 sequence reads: CASSAAGWMGETQYF. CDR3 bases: TGTGCCAGCAGCGCCGCAGGGTGGATGGGAGAGACCCAGTACTTC. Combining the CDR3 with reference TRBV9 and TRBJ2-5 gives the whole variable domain DSGVTQTPKHLITATGQRVTLRCSPRSGDLSVYWYQQSLDQGLQFLIQYYNGEERAKGNILERFSAQQFPDLHSELNLSSLELGDSALYFCASSAAGWMGETQYFGPGTRLLVL.

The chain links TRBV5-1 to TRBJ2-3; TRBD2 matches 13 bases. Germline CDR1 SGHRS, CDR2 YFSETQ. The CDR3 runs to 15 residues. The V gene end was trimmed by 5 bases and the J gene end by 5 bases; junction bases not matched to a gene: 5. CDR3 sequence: CASSGLAGVIDTQYF. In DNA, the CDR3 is TGCGCCAGCAGTGGACTAGCGGGAGTGATAGATACGCAGTATTTT.

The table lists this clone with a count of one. This CDR3 is CASSQEGTSARDIQYF. As DNA, the CDR3 is TGCGCCAGCAGCCAAGAGGGGACTAGCGCTCGGGACATTCAGTACTTC. The chain combines TRBV4-1 with TRBJ2-4; 10 nucleotides match TRBD2. The CDR3 extends over 16 amino acids. From germline, CDR1 is MGHRA and CDR2 YSYEKL. After removal of 0 bases from V and 8 bases from J, the junction contained 7 bases not matched to a gene.

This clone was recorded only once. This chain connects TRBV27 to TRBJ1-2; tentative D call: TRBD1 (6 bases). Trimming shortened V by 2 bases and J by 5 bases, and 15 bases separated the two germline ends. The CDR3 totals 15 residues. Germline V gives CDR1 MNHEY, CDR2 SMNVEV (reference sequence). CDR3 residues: CASSLGNTGSYGYTF. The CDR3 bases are TGTGCCAGCAGTTTAGGAAATACAGGGTCTTATGGCTACACCTTC.

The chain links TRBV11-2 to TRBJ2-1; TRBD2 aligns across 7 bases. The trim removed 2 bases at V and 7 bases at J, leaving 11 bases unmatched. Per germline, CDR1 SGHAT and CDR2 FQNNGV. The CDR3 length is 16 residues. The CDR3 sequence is CASSLSLAGEENEQFF. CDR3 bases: TGTGCCAGCAGCTTAAGTTTGGCGGGAGAGGAAAATGAGCAGTTCTTC. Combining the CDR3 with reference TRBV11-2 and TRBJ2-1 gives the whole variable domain EAGVAQSPRYKIIEKRQSVAFWCNPISGHATLYWYQQILGQGPKLLIQFQNNGVVDDSQLPKDRFSAERLKGVDSTLKIQPAKLEDSAVYLCASSLSLAGEENEQFFGPGTRLTVL.

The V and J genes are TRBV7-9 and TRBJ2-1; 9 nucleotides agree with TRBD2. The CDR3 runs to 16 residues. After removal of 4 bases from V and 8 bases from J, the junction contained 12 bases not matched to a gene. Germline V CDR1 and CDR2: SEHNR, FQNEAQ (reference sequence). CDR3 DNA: TGTGCCAGCAGCTCACGGGTCCTAGCGGGATCTGATGAGCAGTTCTTC. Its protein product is CASSSRVLAGSDEQFF.

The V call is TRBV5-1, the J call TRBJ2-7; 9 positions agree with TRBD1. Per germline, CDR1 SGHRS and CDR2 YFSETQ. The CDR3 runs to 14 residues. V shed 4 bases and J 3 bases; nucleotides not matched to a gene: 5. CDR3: CASSKGQGDYEQYF. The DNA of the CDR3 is TGCGCCAGCAGCAAGGGACAGGGAGACTACGAGCAGTACTTC.

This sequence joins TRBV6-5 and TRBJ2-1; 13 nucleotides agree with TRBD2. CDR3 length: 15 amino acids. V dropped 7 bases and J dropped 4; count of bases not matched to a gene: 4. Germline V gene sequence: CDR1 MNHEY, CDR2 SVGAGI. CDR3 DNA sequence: TGTGCCAGCAAACCGGGACTAGCGGGGTACAATGAGCAGTTCTTC. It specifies CASKPGLAGYNEQFF.